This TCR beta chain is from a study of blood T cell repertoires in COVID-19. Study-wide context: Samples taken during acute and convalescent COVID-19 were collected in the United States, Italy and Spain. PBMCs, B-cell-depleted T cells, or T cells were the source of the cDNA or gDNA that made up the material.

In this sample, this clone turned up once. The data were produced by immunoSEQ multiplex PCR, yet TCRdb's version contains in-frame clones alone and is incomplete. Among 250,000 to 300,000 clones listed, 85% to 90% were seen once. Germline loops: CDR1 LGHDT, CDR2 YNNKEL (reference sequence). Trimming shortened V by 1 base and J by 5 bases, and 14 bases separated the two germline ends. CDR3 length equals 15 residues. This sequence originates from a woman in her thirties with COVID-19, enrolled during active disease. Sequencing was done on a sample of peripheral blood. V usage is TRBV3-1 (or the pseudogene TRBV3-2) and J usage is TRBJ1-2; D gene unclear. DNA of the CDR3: TGTGCCAGCAGCCAAGTTGGAGGGTCCTCGTATGGCTACACCTTC. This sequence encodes CASSQVGGSSYGYTF.